This T cell receptor beta chain emerged from a study of blood T cell repertoires in COVID-19. Background on the study: Acute and convalescent COVID-19 specimens originated in the United States, Italy and Spain. PBMCs, B-cell-depleted T cells, or T cells were the source of the cDNA or gDNA that made up the material.

Per the germline V gene, CDR1 is SGHTS and CDR2 is YDEGEE. The CDR3 covers 14 residues. V was pared by 0 bases and J by 1 base, with 7 bases between. Per the original methods: How many nucleated cells were present was estimated from reference gene primer amplification. This table comes from immunoSEQ multiplex PCR, and its TCRdb copy is limited to in-frame clones, with some not included. The V and J calls and clone size are taken from that table; D and trimming were inferred from the DNA. The sample records under 200,000 clones, around 85% being singletons. The receptor was isolated from a woman in her 70s with acute or convalescent COVID-19. Sequencing was performed on peripheral blood. This chain joins TRBV5-8 and TRBJ1-1; D is possibly TRBD1 (5 bases). CDR3 DNA sequence: TGTGCCAGCAGCTTGGCCGGGGGGAACACTGAAGCTTTCTTT. Its translation: CASSLAGGNTEAFF.